Shown below are 18 T cell receptor beta chains from a single sample sequenced in a study of T-cell reconstitution after alpha-beta-depleted transplantation in children. During its preparation, the TCRbeta library received unique molecular identifiers. TCRdb reprocessed the PCR reads with MiXCR, giving one entry per CDR3 protein. Altogether fewer than 350,000 distinct CDR3 sequences are present, 10% being singletons, with the ten largest covering roughly 7.1%. The sequenced sample was PBMCs, obtained before TCRalphabeta/CD19-depleted stem cell transplant. The receptors derive from a boy in the first two years of life with acute myeloid leukemia, due to receive a stem cell transplant.

This clonotype was recorded at least ten times. The rearrangement links TRBV28 to TRBJ2-1, with 9 bases that match TRBD2. Germline-derived CDR1 and CDR2 are MDHEN and SYDVKM. CDR3 length: 18 amino acids. Germline trimming cut 3 bases from V and 7 bases from J; bases unmatched to any gene: 16. CDR3 region: CASSLAQGGGGAENEQFF. The CDR3 DNA reads as TGTGCCAGCAGTTTGGCCCAGGGGGGCGGGGGGGCCGAGAATGAGCAGTTCTTC.

This clonotype was seen more than once but under ten times. V usage is TRBV7-6 and J usage is TRBJ1-5; D may be TRBD1 (5 bases). The ends were cut back, 1 base at V and 5 bases at J, with 9 bases in the middle. Germline V gene sequence: CDR1 SGHVS, CDR2 FNYEAQ. The CDR3 has 14 amino acids. The chain's CDR3 is CASSLGAGDQPQHF. CDR3 DNA: TGTGCCAGCAGCTTAGGAGCGGGGGATCAGCCCCAGCATTTT.

Ten or more counts support this clonotype. This chain connects TRBV5-1 to TRBJ2-7; D uncertain. Trimming stripped 0 bases from V and 5 bases from J, with 15 bases between. The CDR3 sequence is 15 residues long. Germline-derived CDR1 and CDR2 are SGHRS and YFSETQ. In nucleotides, the CDR3 is TGCGCCAGCAGCTTGGTAGTTACAGTAAGAAACGAGCAGTACTTC. Encoded protein: CASSLVVTVRNEQYF.

Note on this clonotype: A read error may be the cause here, since a much bigger clone is one base away. This chain links TRBV24-1 with TRBJ2-1; D tentatively reads TRBD1 or TRBD2 (5 bases each). Germline CDR1 is KGHDR and CDR2 is SFDVKD. The CDR3 is 15 residues long. Here the CDR3 DNA reads TGTGCCACCAGTGGATCGTCTGGGACGCCCAATGAGCAGCTCTTC. Encoded protein: CATSGSSGTPNEQLF.

The table lists this clonotype with many counts. The rearrangement uses TRBV11-2 and TRBJ2-7; D unresolved. From germline, CDR1 is SGHAT and CDR2 FQNNGV. V lost 2 bases and J lost 1, with 12 bases in between. The CDR3 spans 15 residues. The CDR3 region has the DNA TGTGCCAGCAGCTTAAGACTGCTGGGTTCCTACGAGCAGTACTTC. It specifies CASSLRLLGSYEQYF.

Only a few counts were recorded for this clonotype. V usage is TRBV18 and J usage is TRBJ2-5; tentatively, D is TRBD1 (5 bases). The CDR3 contains 14 residues. V was pared by 0 bases and J by 3 bases, with 8 bases between. The germline gives CDR1 KGHSH, CDR2 LQKENI. The CDR3 sequence is CASSPPVTEETQYF. CDR3 sequence (DNA): TGTGCCAGCTCACCACCGGTGACAGAAGAGACCCAGTACTTC.

This clonotype was seen many times. This rearrangement joins TRBV10-3 to TRBJ2-3; 12 bases map to TRBD2. J gave up 1 base and V 6 bases, and 14 bases lay outside the gene matches. The CDR3 covers 19 residues. Germline-derived CDR1 and CDR2 are ENHRY and SYGVKD. CDR3 nucleotides: TGTGCCATCAGCTCTCTAGCGGGAGGGCCGGTCTCTGGCACAGATACGCAGTATTTT. It translates to CAISSLAGGPVSGTDTQYF.

This clonotype was picked up many times. The chain uses TRBV7-9 and TRBJ1-3, with D unresolved. The CDR3 spans 16 residues. V lost 7 bases, J lost 4 bases, and 20 bases lay in between. Per the germline V gene, CDR1 is SEHNR and CDR2 is FQNEAQ (reference sequence). The CDR3 bases are TGTGCCAGCAACATAGATGGTAAAGGCCCGGGAAACACCATATATTTT. The encoded protein is CASNIDGKGPGNTIYF.

This clonotype showed up just a few times. The V gene is TRBV30, the J gene TRBJ1-5; D unclear. This CDR3 is 13 amino acids long. Germline V lookup: CDR1 GTSNPN, CDR2 SVGIG (reference sequence). Trimming took 0 bases from V and 4 from J, leaving 7 bases between them. The CDR3 reads CAWSVEGNQPQHF. The DNA of the CDR3 is TGTGCCTGGAGTGTCGAGGGAAATCAGCCCCAGCATTTT.

This clonotype was found many times. The chain links TRBV2 to TRBJ2-7; no definite D call. In germline, CDR1 is SNHLY, CDR2 FYNNEI. The V and J ends lost 5 bases and 0 bases respectively, with 11 bases between them. The length of the CDR3 is 14 residues. CDR3 DNA: TGTGCCAGCAGTCCGGGTCTTTCCTCCTACGAGCAGTACTTC. Protein: CASSPGLSSYEQYF.

V gene TRBV5-1 combines with J gene TRBJ2-2, with D tentatively TRBD1 or TRBD2 (5 bases each). The CDR3 has 14 residues. Germline V gene sequence: CDR1 SGHRS, CDR2 YFSETQ. V shed 0 bases and J shed 4 bases, with 7 bases lying between them. CDR3 sequence reads: CASSLGGATGELFF. As DNA, the CDR3 is TGCGCCAGCAGCTTGGGAGGGGCCACCGGGGAGCTGTTTTTT.

This clonotype was picked up a small number of times. The chain links TRBV7-9 to TRBJ1-1, with 8 bases that match TRBD1. This CDR3 is built from 16 residues. V gave up 5 bases and J gave up 1 base; unmatched junction bases: 9. Germline V lookup: CDR1 SEHNR, CDR2 FQNEAQ (reference sequence). The CDR3 region is CASSPPGTGWNTEAFF. In DNA form, the CDR3 reads TGTGCCAGCAGCCCACCTGGGACAGGCTGGAACACTGAAGCTTTCTTT. Full variable domain (remainder filled in from reference TRBV7-9 and TRBJ1-1): DTGVSQNPRHKITKRGQNVTFRCDPISEHNRLYWYRQTLGQGPEFLTYFQNEAQLEKSRLLSDRFSAERPKGSFSTLEIQRTEQGDSAMYLCASSPPGTGWNTEAFFGQGTRLTVV.

This clonotype showed up many times. The J gene is TRBJ2-7, the V gene TRBV29-1; 9 bases map to TRBD1. The germline V gene encodes CDR1 SQVTM and CDR2 ANQGSEA. Trimming cost V 0 bases and J 3 bases; bases outside gene matches: 6. The CDR3 totals 15 residues. The CDR3 sequence is CSVEDMDRGIYEQYF. Here the CDR3 DNA reads TGCAGCGTTGAAGATATGGACAGGGGAATCTACGAGCAGTACTTC.

Ten or more counts support this clonotype. This chain uses TRBV4-3 with TRBJ2-2, with D unclear. This CDR3 spans 14 amino acids. With 0 bases removed from V and 3 bases from J, the gap between germline ends came to 5 bases. Germline V gene lookup returns CDR1 LGHNA and CDR2 YSLEER. The CDR3 DNA follows: TGCGCCAGCAGCCAAGATGGGGACACCGGGGAGCTGTTTTTT. Encoded protein: CASSQDGDTGELFF.

Points on this clonotype: A much larger clone differs from this one at a single base, so this may be a read error. V usage is TRBV28 and J usage is TRBJ1-5; perhaps TRBD1 as D (6 bases). The V gene lost 2 bases and the J gene lost 4 bases, with 9 bases spanning the gap. Germline V lookup: CDR1 MDHEN, CDR2 SYDVKM. The CDR3 contains 14 residues. CDR3 sequence (DNA): TGTGCCAGCAGTTTAAGGGACACGAATCAGCCCCAGCATTTT. Residues: CASSLRDTNQPQHF.

In its sample, this clonotype ranks as medium-sized. The rearrangement joins TRBV21-1 to TRBJ2-2. TRBV21-1 is assigned pseudogene status. This CDR3 has 15 residues. CDR3 nucleotides: TGTGCCAGCAGCGGCCCGGGTTCGGGCACCGGGGAGCTGTTTTTT. Its protein product is CASSGPGSGTGELFF.

This clonotype was seen a handful of times. The J gene is TRBJ2-4, the V gene TRBV6-2 or TRBV6-3; a possible D gene is TRBD1 (10 bases). Germline CDR1 reads MNHEY; CDR2 reads SVGEGT. The CDR3 spans 21 residues. Trimming shortened V by 6 bases and J by 5 bases, and 35 bases separated the two germline ends. The CDR3 coding sequence is TGTGCCAGCAGGGGACAGGGGCCAGGCATGCGGGGGGGCTCTGGGGAAAACATTCAGTACTTC. Translating it yields CASRGQGPGMRGGSGENIQYF.

This clonotype was picked up many times. The rearrangement uses TRBV20-1 and TRBJ2-7; D is ambiguous. Between the trimmed V and J ends, which lost 0 bases and 2 bases, there was a span of 11 bases. This CDR3 region has 14 residues. Looked up from germline, CDR1 is DFQATT and CDR2 is SNEGSKA (reference sequence). DNA for the CDR3: TGCAGTGCTAGAGAATTTTACAGCACCTACGAGCAGTACTTC. This translates into CSAREFYSTYEQYF.